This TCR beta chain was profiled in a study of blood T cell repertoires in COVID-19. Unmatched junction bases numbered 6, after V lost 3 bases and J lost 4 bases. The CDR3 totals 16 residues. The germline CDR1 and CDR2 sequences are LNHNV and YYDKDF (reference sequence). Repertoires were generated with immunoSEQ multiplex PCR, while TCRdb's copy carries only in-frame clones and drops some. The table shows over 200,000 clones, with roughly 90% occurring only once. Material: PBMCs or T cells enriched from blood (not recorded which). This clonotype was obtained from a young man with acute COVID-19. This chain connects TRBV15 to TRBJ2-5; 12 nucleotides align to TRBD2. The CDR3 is CATSRTSGSLGETQYF. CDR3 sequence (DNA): TGTGCCACCAGCAGGACTAGCGGGAGTCTCGGAGAGACCCAGTACTTC.